This T cell receptor beta chain stems from a study of identical twins. CDR1 is SGHVS, CDR2 FNYEAQ, per germline. V was clipped by 5 bases and J by 1 base, with 13 bases between them. The CDR3 totals 15 residues. Ten or more counts support this clonotype. What it recognizes is unknown. General study points: The study found weaker excess twin sharing in beta out-of-frame sequences.

TCRdb ran MiXCR on the 5' RACE reads and lists one entry per CDR3 protein. The table records some 240,000 distinct CDR3 sequences, about 10% of them present only once. Sequenced input: memory T cells sorted from blood. The chain combines TRBV7-6 with TRBJ2-3; perhaps TRBD2 as D (6 bases). The TCR originated in a man between 45 and 60 years old in good health. The DNA of the CDR3 is TGTGCCAGCAGCCCCTTTACGGGGGGCACAGATACGCAGTATTTT. It yields the protein CASSPFTGGTDTQYF.